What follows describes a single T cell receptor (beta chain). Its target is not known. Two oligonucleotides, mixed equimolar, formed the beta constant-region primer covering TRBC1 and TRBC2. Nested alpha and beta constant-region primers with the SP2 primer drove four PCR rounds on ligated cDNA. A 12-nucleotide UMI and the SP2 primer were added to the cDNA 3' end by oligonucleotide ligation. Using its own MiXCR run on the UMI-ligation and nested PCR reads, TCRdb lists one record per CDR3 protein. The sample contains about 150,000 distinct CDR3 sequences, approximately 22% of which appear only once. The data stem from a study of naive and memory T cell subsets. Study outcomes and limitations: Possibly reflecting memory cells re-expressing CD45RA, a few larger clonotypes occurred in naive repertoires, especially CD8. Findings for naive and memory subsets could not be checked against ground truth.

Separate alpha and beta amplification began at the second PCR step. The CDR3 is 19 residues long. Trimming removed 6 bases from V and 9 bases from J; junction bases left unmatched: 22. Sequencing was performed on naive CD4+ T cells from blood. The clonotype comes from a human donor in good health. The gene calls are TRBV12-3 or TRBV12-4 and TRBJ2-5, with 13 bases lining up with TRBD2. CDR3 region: CASSQRVGTSGTPMGAQYF. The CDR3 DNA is TGTGCCAGCAGCCAACGAGTTGGGACTAGCGGGACGCCGATGGGGGCCCAGTACTTC.